The 28 T cell receptor beta chains reported below all come from one sample, sequenced in a study of blood T cell repertoires in COVID-19. The protocol was immunoSEQ multiplex PCR, while the TCRdb copy is restricted to in-frame clones and leaves out a portion. The table has over 400,000 clones, about 89% seen once; the top ten hold less than 9%. The sample consisted of peripheral blood. Source of these receptors: a woman aged 45-65 years with COVID-19, enrolled during active disease.

V and J are TRBV6-5 and TRBJ1-5; D remains ambiguous. The length of the CDR3 is 14 residues. CDR1 MNHEY and CDR2 SVGAGI come from the germline V gene. V lost 6 bases and J 4 bases, leaving 13 bases between the germline ends. The CDR3 nucleotides read TGTGCCAGCAGCCCCGGGAGACATAATCAGCCCCAGCATTTT. It is translated as CASSPGRHNQPQHF.

For the CDR3, the DNA is TGCGCCAGCAGCTTGAGCGGGGACAACTACGAGCAGTACTTC. It encodes CASSLSGDNYEQYF. The gene calls are TRBV5-1 and TRBJ2-7; D might be TRBD2 (7 bases). The V end lost 1 base, the J end lost 3 bases, and 11 bases lay between the germline ends. The CDR3 consists of 14 residues. The germline V gene has CDR1 SGHRS and CDR2 YFSETQ.

The chain joins TRBV5-8 to TRBJ2-1; possible D gene TRBD1, 6 bases. CDR1 SGHTS and CDR2 YDEGEE come from the germline V gene. The CDR3 is 15 residues long. The ends were cut back, 1 base at V and 7 bases at J, with 15 bases in the middle. The CDR3 DNA reads TGTGCCAGCAGCTTGAAGGGGGTAGCGAGGAATGAGCAGTTCTTC. This encodes CASSLKGVARNEQFF.

The genes are TRBV4-2 and TRBJ1-4; 9 bases agree with TRBD1. V dropped 2 bases and J dropped 8; count of bases not matched to a gene: 6. The CDR3 consists of 15 residues. The germline V gene has CDR1 LGHNA and CDR2 YNFKEQ. DNA for the CDR3: TGTGCCAGCAGCCAAAAGGACAGGGGTGGGGAAAAACTGTTTTTT. Protein sequence: CASSQKDRGGEKLFF.

The genes are TRBV6-4 and TRBJ1-1; 7 bases align to TRBD1. CDR3 length equals 14 residues. Per germline, CDR1 MRHNA and CDR2 SNTAGT. V shed 7 bases and J 3 bases; nucleotides not matched to a gene: 8. The CDR3 region is CASKRGQGDTEAFF. DNA for the CDR3: TGTGCCAGCAAAAGAGGGCAGGGGGACACTGAAGCTTTCTTT.

The CDR3 nucleotides read TGTGCCAGCAGCCCCTCAGGGACAACTAATGAAAAACTGTTTTTT. Translated, it gives CASSPSGTTNEKLFF. This chain uses TRBV5-5 with TRBJ1-4, with D maybe TRBD1 (5 bases). V was cut by 4 bases and J by 0 bases, with 10 bases left in between. Germline loops: CDR1 SGHKS, CDR2 YYEKEE (reference sequence). The CDR3 runs 15 residues. Looking up the rest from reference TRBV5-5 and TRBJ1-4 gives the full variable domain: DAGVTQSPTHLIKTRGQQVTLRCSPISGHKSVSWYQQVLGQGPQFIFQYYEKEERGRGNFPDRFSARQFPNYSSELNVNALLLGDSALYLCASSPSGTTNEKLFFGSGTQLSVL.

This chain uses TRBV2 with TRBJ1-1, with 8 bases identical to TRBD1. The CDR3 totals 13 residues. Trimming removed 6 bases from V and 11 bases from J; junction bases left unmatched: 11. Germline values: CDR1 SNHLY, CDR2 FYNNEI. CDR3 region: CASRGTGGTLAFF. CDR3 nucleotide sequence: TGTGCCAGCAGAGGGACAGGAGGGACACTGGCTTTCTTT.

This chain uses TRBV27 with TRBJ1-5; no firm D call. This CDR3 comprises 12 residues. In germline, CDR1 is MNHEY, CDR2 SMNVEV (reference sequence). Deletions cut 8 bases from V and 4 bases from J, with 9 bases between. The CDR3 region has the DNA TGTGCCAGCGGAGAGGGTAATCAGCCCCAGCATTTT. Translated, it gives CASGEGNQPQHF.

The genes are TRBV5-1 and TRBJ1-2; weak D call: TRBD1 (6 bases). This CDR3 is 15 amino acids long. Looked up from germline, CDR1 is SGHRS and CDR2 is YFSETQ. The V end lost 5 bases, the J end lost 4 bases, and 18 bases lay between the germline ends. CDR3 region: CASRSSFLGGYGYTF. The CDR3 DNA reads as TGCGCCAGCAGGTCGTCCTTCCTAGGGGGCTATGGCTACACCTTC.

The V call is TRBV6-5, the J call TRBJ2-7; 8 bases match TRBD2. The CDR3 runs to 15 residues. The junction had 12 bases not matched to a gene; V was cut back by 7 bases and J by 4 bases. Germline assignment: CDR1 MNHEY and CDR2 SVGAGI. In DNA form, the CDR3 reads TGTGCCAGCAAACTACTAGCGGCTGATATGTACGAGCAGTACTTC. It encodes CASKLLAADMYEQYF.

The chain has TRBV7-8 and TRBJ1-4, with 7 bases that match TRBD1. This CDR3 has 15 amino acids. Trimming removed 1 base from V and 7 bases from J; junction bases left unmatched: 6. Germline lookup yields CDR1 SGHVS and CDR2 FQNEAQ. The CDR3 spells CASSLEAGGGEKLFF. Here the CDR3 DNA reads TGTGCCAGCAGCTTAGAGGCAGGGGGAGGTGAAAAACTGTTTTTT. Full variable domain (missing parts from reference TRBV7-8 and TRBJ1-4): GAGVSQSPRYKVAKRGQDVALRCDPISGHVSLFWYQQALGQGPEFLTYFQNEAQLDKSGLPSDRFFAERPEGSVSTLKIQRTQQEDSAVYLCASSLEAGGGEKLFFGSGTQLSVL.

This chain uses TRBV24-1 with TRBJ2-7; 8 nucleotides match TRBD1. This CDR3 contains 14 residues. V shed 0 bases and J 5 bases; nucleotides not matched to a gene: 2. Germline V CDR1 and CDR2: KGHDR, SFDVKD. CDR3 residues: CATSDLRQGNEQYF. For the CDR3, the DNA is TGTGCCACCAGTGATTTGAGACAGGGGAACGAGCAGTACTTC.

This chain joins TRBV20-1 and TRBJ2-3; unclear D gene. Germline CDR1 and CDR2: DFQATT and SNEGSKA (reference sequence). The V end lost 6 bases, the J end lost 6 bases, and 7 bases lay between the germline ends. The CDR3 is 10 residues long. The CDR3 spells CSAFRDTQYF. CDR3 in DNA: TGCAGTGCGTTCAGGGATACGCAGTATTTT.

The chain has TRBV30 and TRBJ1-1; D is unresolved. V was shortened by 4 bases and J by 10 bases, with 19 bases between the two germline ends. This CDR3 region has 13 residues. In germline, CDR1 is GTSNPN, CDR2 SVGIG (reference sequence). The CDR3 reads CAWTATLPLGAFF. The CDR3 DNA reads TGTGCCTGGACGGCGACTTTGCCGTTGGGAGCTTTCTTT.

The chain uses TRBV2 and TRBJ1-2; 7 bases map to TRBD1. Trimming at V came to 6 bases and at J to 1 base, leaving 5 bases not matched to a gene. In germline, CDR1 is SNHLY, CDR2 FYNNEI. The CDR3 loop spans 14 amino acids. CDR3 residues: CASRPQGVNYGYTF. The CDR3 bases are TGTGCCAGCAGGCCTCAGGGGGTTAACTATGGCTACACCTTC.

This clone showed up just once. In nucleotides, the CDR3 is TGTGCCAGCAGCTCCCTAAGAACAGGAACAGCCTACGAGCAGTACTTC. It is translated as CASSSLRTGTAYEQYF. V usage is TRBV7-9 and J usage is TRBJ2-7; weak D call: TRBD1 (5 bases). The CDR3 runs to 16 residues. Germline values: CDR1 SEHNR, CDR2 FQNEAQ (reference sequence). V lost 4 bases, J lost 2 bases, and 18 bases lay in between.

V and J are TRBV19 and TRBJ2-3, with 7 bases lining up with TRBD2. Unmatched junction bases numbered 10, after V lost 2 bases and J lost 5 bases. The CDR3 runs 16 residues. The V gene's germline CDR1 is LNHDA and CDR2 SQIVND (reference sequence). The CDR3 sequence is CASSITSGEVLDTQYF. The DNA for the CDR3 is TGTGCCAGTAGTATAACGAGCGGGGAGGTCTTAGATACGCAGTATTTT.

This chain uses TRBV6-5 with TRBJ2-2, with 11 bases matching TRBD2. CDR1 and CDR2 (germline): MNHEY, SVGAGI. The CDR3 totals 16 residues. V lost 4 bases and J lost 4; bases outside the gene matches: 5. CDR3 in DNA: TGTGCCAGCAGTTTCCGTAGCGGGGGGGCCACCGGGGAGCTGTTTTTT. Protein: CASSFRSGGATGELFF.

The gene calls are TRBV9 and TRBJ1-4; D gene uncertain. Germline assignment: CDR1 SGDLS and CDR2 YYNGEE. The CDR3 loop spans 13 amino acids. The V end was cut by 3 bases, the J end by 6 bases, with 9 bases between. CDR3 sequence: CASSAGIDEKLFF. CDR3 nucleotides: TGTGCCAGCAGCGCGGGGATCGATGAAAAACTGTTTTTT.

The genes are TRBV4-2 and TRBJ1-3, with D perhaps TRBD1 (5 bases). V gave up 1 base and J gave up 0 bases, with 7 bases separating them. Looked up from germline, CDR1 is LGHNA and CDR2 is YNFKEQ. The CDR3 spans 15 residues. CDR3: CASSQAGGSGNTIYF. The CDR3 nucleotides read TGTGCCAGCAGCCAAGCCGGGGGCTCTGGAAACACCATATATTTT.

V is TRBV7-3 and J is TRBJ2-3; 8 bases map to TRBD2. Germline assignment: CDR1 SGHTA and CDR2 FQGTGA. J gave up 0 bases and V 3 bases, and 5 bases lay outside the gene matches. The CDR3 runs to 16 residues. CDR3 nucleotides: TGTGCCAGCAGCTTCCCGCCGGGGGGGAGCACAGATACGCAGTATTTT. Translation gives CASSFPPGGSTDTQYF. The variable domain in full, completed from reference TRBV7-3 and TRBJ2-3, reads GAGVSQTPSNKVTEKGKYVELRCDPISGHTALYWYRQSLGQGPEFLIYFQGTGAADDSGLPNDRFFAVRPEGSVSTLKIQRTERGDSAVYLCASSFPPGGSTDTQYFGPGTRLTVL.

The chain combines TRBV7-2 with TRBJ1-3; no clear D. Trimming took 2 bases from V and 2 from J, leaving 13 bases between them. The CDR3 totals 16 residues. The V gene's germline CDR1 is SGHTA and CDR2 FQGNSA. The CDR3 region has the DNA TGTGCCAGCAGCTTAACCGGAACAGCCACTGGAAACACCATATATTTT. Residues: CASSLTGTATGNTIYF.

The rearrangement links TRBV19 to TRBJ2-5; a possible D gene is TRBD1 (5 bases). V was pared by 3 bases and J by 8 bases, with 19 bases between. This CDR3 has 15 amino acids. From germline, CDR1 is LNHDA and CDR2 SQIVND (reference sequence). CDR3 sequence (DNA): TGTGCCAGTAGTATGGGGCCAGGACCCAAGGATACCCAGTACTTC. Its protein is CASSMGPGPKDTQYF.

The chain links TRBV4-1 to TRBJ1-5; no definite D call. The germline gives CDR1 MGHRA, CDR2 YSYEKL. Trimming took off 4 bases at V and 2 bases at J, with 12 bases between the two ends. The length of the CDR3 is 15 residues. CDR3 loop: CASSPSGQGNQPQHF. Here the CDR3 DNA reads TGCGCCAGCAGCCCGTCTGGGCAGGGCAATCAGCCCCAGCATTTT.

The chain combines TRBV7-9 with TRBJ1-4; D gene unclear. CDR3 length: 14 amino acids. Germline V gene sequence: CDR1 SEHNR, CDR2 FQNEAQ (reference sequence). V was pared by 3 bases and J by 4 bases, with 9 bases between. The CDR3 spells CASSFAGDNEKLFF. For the CDR3, the DNA is TGTGCCAGCAGCTTTGCCGGGGATAATGAAAAACTGTTTTTT. Drawing the rest from reference TRBV7-9 and TRBJ1-4, the complete variable domain is DTGVSQNPRHKITKRGQNVTFRCDPISEHNRLYWYRQTLGQGPEFLTYFQNEAQLEKSRLLSDRFSAERPKGSFSTLEIQRTEQGDSAMYLCASSFAGDNEKLFFGSGTQLSVL.

The chain carries TRBV20-1 and TRBJ1-2; maybe TRBD1 (5 bases). Germline V CDR1 and CDR2: DFQATT, SNEGSKA (reference sequence). V lost 7 bases and J 11 bases, leaving 8 bases between the germline ends. This CDR3 has 8 residues. CDR3 sequence (DNA): TGCAGTGACGGGGGGTACACCTTC. Amino acids: CSDGGYTF.

V is TRBV4-1 and J is TRBJ1-6; the D is unclear. Trimming shortened V by 0 bases and J by 6 bases, and 15 bases separated the two germline ends. The CDR3 contains 17 residues. Germline CDR1 and CDR2: MGHRA and YSYEKL. The CDR3 loop reads CASSQDLVGGPNSPLHF. The CDR3 nucleotides are TGCGCCAGCAGCCAAGATCTAGTAGGAGGACCTAATTCACCCCTCCACTTT.

This clone has just a few counts. The gene calls are TRBV11-2 and TRBJ1-2; no clear D. Germline V gives CDR1 SGHAT, CDR2 FQNNGV. Trimming removed 0 bases at V and 6 bases at J, with 11 bases between. The CDR3 contains 14 residues. The CDR3 DNA reads TGTGCCAGCAGCTTAGATGCCCCTGAGGATGGCTACACCTTC. It specifies CASSLDAPEDGYTF.